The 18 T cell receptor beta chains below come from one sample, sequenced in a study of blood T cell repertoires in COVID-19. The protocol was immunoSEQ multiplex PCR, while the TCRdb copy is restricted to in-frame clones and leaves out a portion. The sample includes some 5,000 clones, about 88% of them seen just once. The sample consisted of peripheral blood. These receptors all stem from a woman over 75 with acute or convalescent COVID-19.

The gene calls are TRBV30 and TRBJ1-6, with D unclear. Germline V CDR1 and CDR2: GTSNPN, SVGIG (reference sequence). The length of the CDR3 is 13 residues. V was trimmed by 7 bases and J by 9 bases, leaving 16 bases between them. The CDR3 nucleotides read TGTGCCTCGCGCCGCGGGCCAGGTTCACCCCTCCACTTT. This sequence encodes CASRRGPGSPLHF.

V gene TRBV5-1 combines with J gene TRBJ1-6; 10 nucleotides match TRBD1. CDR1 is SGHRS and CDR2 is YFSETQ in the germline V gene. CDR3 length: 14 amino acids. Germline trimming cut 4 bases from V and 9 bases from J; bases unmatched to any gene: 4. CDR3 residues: CASSDGQGGSPLHF. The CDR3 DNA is TGCGCCAGCAGCGATGGACAGGGGGGTTCACCCCTCCACTTT.

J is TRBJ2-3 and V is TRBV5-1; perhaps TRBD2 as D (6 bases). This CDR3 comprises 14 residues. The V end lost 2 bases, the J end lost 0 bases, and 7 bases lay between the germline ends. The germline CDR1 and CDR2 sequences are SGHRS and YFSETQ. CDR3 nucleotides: TGCGCCAGCAGCTTAGGACTAAGCACAGATACGCAGTATTTT. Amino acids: CASSLGLSTDTQYF.

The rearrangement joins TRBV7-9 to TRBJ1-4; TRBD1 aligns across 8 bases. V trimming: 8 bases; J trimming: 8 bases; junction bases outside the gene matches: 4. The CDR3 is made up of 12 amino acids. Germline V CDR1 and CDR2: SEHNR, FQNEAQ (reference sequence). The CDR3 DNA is TGTGCCAGCCGGACAGGGAACGAAAAACTGTTTTTT. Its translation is CASRTGNEKLFF.

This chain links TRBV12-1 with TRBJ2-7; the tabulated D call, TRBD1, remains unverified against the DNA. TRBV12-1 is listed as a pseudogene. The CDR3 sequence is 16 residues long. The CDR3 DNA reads TGTGCCAGCAGCTTCGCACGGGACAGGGGGCCTTACGAGCAGTACTTC. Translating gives CASSFARDRGPYEQYF.

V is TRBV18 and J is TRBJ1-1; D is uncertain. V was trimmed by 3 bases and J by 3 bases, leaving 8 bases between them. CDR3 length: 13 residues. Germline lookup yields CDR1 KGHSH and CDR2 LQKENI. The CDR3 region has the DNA TGTGCCAGCTCACCCGCGGGTTACACTGAAGCTTTCTTT. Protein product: CASSPAGYTEAFF.

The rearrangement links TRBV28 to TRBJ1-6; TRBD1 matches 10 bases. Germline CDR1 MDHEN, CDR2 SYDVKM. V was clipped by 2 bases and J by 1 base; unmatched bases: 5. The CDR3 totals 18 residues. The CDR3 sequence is CASSLDRGLRSYNSPLHF. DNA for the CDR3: TGTGCCAGCAGTTTAGACAGGGGGCTTAGATCCTATAATTCACCCCTCCACTTT. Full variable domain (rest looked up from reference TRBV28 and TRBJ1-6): DVKVTQSSRYLVKRTGEKVFLECVQDMDHENMFWYRQDPGLGLRLIYFSYDVKMKEKGDIPEGYSVSREKKERFSLILESASTNQTSMYLCASSLDRGLRSYNSPLHFGNGTRLTVT.

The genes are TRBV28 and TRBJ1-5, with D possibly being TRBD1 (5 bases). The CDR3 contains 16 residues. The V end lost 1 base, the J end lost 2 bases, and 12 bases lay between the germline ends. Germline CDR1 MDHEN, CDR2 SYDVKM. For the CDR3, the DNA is TGTGCCAGCAGTTTATTAGGACGGGGGGGCAATCAGCCCCAGCATTTT. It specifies CASSLLGRGGNQPQHF.

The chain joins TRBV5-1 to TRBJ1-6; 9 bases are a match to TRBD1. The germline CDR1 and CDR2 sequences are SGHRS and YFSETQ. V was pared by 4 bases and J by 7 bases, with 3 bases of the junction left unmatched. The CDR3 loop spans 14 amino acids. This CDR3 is CASSVTGGNSPLHF. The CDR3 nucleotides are TGCGCCAGCAGCGTGACAGGGGGGAATTCACCCCTCCACTTT.

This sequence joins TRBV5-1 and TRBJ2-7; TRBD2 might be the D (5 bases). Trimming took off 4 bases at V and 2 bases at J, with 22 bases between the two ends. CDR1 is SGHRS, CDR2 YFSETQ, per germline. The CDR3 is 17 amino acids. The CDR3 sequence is CASSPISSRLEAYEQYF. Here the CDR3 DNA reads TGCGCCAGCAGCCCGATCTCTTCCAGGTTGGAGGCCTACGAGCAGTACTTC.

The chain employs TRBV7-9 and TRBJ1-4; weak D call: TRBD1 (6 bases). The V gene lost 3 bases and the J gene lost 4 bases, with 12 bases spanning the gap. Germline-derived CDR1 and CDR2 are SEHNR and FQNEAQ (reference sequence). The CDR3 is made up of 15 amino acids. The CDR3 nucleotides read TGTGCCAGCAGCTTTCAGGGGAGCAGTAATGAAAAACTGTTTTTT. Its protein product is CASSFQGSSNEKLFF.

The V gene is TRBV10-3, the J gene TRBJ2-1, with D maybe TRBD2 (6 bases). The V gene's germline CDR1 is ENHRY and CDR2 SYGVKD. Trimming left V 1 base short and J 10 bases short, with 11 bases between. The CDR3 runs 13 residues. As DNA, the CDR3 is TGTGCCATCAGTGAGTTAGCGGTGACCGAGCAGTTCTTC. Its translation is CAISELAVTEQFF.

CDR3 sequence reads: CASSLDRTGPSGNTIYF. Written as DNA, the CDR3 is TGTGCCAGCAGCTTAGACCGGACAGGGCCCTCTGGAAACACCATATATTTT. The V and J genes are TRBV7-9 and TRBJ1-3; the match to TRBD1 covers 8 bases. J gave up 0 bases and V 1 base, and 5 bases lay outside the gene matches. CDR3 length: 17 amino acids. CDR1 is SEHNR and CDR2 is FQNEAQ in the germline V gene (reference sequence).

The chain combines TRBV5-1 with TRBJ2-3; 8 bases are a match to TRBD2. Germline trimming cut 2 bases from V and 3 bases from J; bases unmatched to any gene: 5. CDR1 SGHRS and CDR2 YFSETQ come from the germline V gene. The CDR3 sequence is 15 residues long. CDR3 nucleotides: TGCGCCAGCAGCTTTTCCGGCGGGGGGACAGATACGCAGTATTTT. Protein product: CASSFSGGGTDTQYF.

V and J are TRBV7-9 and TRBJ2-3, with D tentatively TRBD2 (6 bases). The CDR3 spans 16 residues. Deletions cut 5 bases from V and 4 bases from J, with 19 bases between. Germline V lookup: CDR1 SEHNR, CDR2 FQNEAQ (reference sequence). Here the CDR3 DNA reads TGTGCCAGCAGCGCACTGGGACTGGGAGGCGCAGATACGCAGTATTTT. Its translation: CASSALGLGGADTQYF.

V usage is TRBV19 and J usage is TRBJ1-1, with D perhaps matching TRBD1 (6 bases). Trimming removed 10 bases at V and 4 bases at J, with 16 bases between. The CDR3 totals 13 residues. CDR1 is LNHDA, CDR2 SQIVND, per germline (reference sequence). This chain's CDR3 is CATRGQLGTEAFF. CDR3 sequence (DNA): TGTGCCACCAGAGGACAGTTAGGCACTGAAGCTTTCTTT.

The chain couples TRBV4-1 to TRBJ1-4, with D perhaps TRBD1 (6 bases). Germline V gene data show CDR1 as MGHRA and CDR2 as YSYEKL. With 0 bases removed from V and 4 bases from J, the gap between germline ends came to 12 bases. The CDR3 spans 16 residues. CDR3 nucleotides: TGCGCCAGCAGCCAAGAGGGGGCGGTGCTTAATGAAAAACTGTTTTTT. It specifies CASSQEGAVLNEKLFF.

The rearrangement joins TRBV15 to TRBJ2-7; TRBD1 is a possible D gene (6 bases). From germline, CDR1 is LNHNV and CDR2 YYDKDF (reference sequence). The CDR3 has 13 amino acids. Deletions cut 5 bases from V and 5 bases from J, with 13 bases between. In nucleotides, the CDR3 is TGTGCCACCAGCCGGCAGGGGCGTGACGAGCAGTACTTC. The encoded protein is CATSRQGRDEQYF.